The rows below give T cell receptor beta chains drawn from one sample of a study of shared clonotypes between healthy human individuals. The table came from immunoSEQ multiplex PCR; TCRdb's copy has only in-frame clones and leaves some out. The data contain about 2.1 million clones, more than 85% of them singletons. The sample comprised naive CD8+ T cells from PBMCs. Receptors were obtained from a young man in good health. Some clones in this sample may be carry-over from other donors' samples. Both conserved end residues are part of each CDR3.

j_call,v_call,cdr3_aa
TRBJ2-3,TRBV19,CASSGLRITDTQYF
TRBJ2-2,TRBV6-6,CASSYSTVLAGELFF
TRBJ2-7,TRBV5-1,CASSSTDGQVDEQYF
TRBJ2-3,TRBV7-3,CASSSYRDGDTQYF
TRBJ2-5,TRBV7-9,CASSSPLAAQETQYF
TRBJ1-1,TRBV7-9,CASSLGPSGAFF
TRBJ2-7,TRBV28,CASSFQSRATDSYEQYF
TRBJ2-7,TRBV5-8,CASSPDRGESYEQYF
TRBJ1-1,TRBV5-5,CASSLVGQGRTEAFF
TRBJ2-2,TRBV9,CASLSGAGELFF
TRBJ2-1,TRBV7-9,CASSLGQGGRRDEQFF
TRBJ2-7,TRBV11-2,CASSLIAGGSIYEQYF
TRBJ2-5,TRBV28,CASTPLDSGQETQYF
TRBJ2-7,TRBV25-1,CASSAPSSYEQYF
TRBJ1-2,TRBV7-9,CASRSGEANYGYTF